Reported below is one T cell receptor beta chain. Its antigen is as yet unknown. The table came from immunoSEQ multiplex PCR; TCRdb's copy has only in-frame clones and leaves some out. The table records several thousand clones, roughly 90% of them present only once. The data stem from a study of OX40 agonist ivuxolimab in advanced cancers. Study results and caveats: The CD4+ and CD8+ T cells in the blood had expanded clonally by week 6 at 0.1 to 3.0 mg/kg.

This sample comprised CD4+ or CD8+ T cells sorted from blood, obtained in a trial of the OX40 agonist ivuxolimab. The TCR was taken from an adult with an advanced solid tumor such as melanoma, head and neck, liver or kidney cancer.

The CDR3 is CASSVSGWSDTEAFF. The CDR3 bases are TGTGCCAGCAGCGTCTCTGGGTGGAGTGACACTGAAGCTTTCTTT. V and J are TRBV5-4 and TRBJ1-1, with D unclear. V was cut by 4 bases and J by 3 bases, with 16 bases left in between. The CDR3 consists of 15 residues. In germline, CDR1 is SGHNT, CDR2 YYREEE (reference sequence).